This T cell receptor beta chain originates from a study of blood T cell repertoires in COVID-19. Study background: The study drew acute and convalescent COVID-19 samples from the United States, Italy and Spain. From T cells, B-cell-depleted T cells, or PBMCs came the material, which was cDNA or gDNA.

This clone was seen more than once but under ten times. Under the authors' procedure: By means of reference gene primer amplification, nucleated cell counts were estimated. Sequencing used immunoSEQ multiplex PCR; TCRdb keeps in-frame clones, though not all of them. Clonal size and the V and J genes are those of that table, whereas D and trimming came from the DNA. The sample has 200,000 or so clones; approximately 80% are singletons. The TCR sequence derives from a man in his forties who had recovered from COVID-19. The sequenced sample consisted of peripheral blood.

In nucleotides, the CDR3 is TGTGCCTGGACGTCAGCCTACGAGCAGTACTTC. Residues: CAWTSAYEQYF. The rearrangement joins TRBV30 to TRBJ2-7, with D hard to call. The germline V gene has CDR1 GTSNPN and CDR2 SVGIG (reference sequence). This CDR3 comprises 11 residues. V was cut by 4 bases and J by 2 bases, with 6 bases left in between.